Included here is one TCR beta chain sequence, with context. The sample comes from a study of blood T cells in healthy people across ages. A J-beta primer mix and a sample-barcoded 5' primer were used in a second PCR of roughly 6 to 11 cycles. TCRdb processed the 5' RACE reads anew with MiXCR; each CDR3 protein has one entry. The table lists 1.5 million to 2 million distinct CDR3 sequences, roughly 28% of them singletons, with around 7.7% in the top ten. This CDR3 contains 14 residues. Germline-derived CDR1 and CDR2 are SGHRS and YFSETQ. The sequencing input was blood. This chain joins TRBV5-1 and TRBJ2-5; maybe TRBD2 (5 bases). Near its end, the DNA agrees better with TRBJ2-1, so the J call may be wrong. The TCR was taken from a woman younger than 45 in good health. CDR3 sequence: CASSPGVAQETQFF. The CDR3 coding sequence is TGCGCCAGCAGCCCCGGGGTAGCCCAAGAGACCCAGTTCTTC.